This T cell receptor beta chain was observed in a study of regulatory T cells in long-lasting Graves disease. Study-level results: Accuracy might have suffered from few samples. Persistent disease favored TRBV28, TRBJ1-2 and TRBJ2-5.

Per germline, CDR1 SQVTM and CDR2 ANQGSEA. The CDR3 contains 20 residues. Trimming pared 1 base from V and 5 bases from J, leaving 33 bases between. CDR3-region Arm-PCR and iRepertoire HTBI primers produced the TCR beta libraries. TCRdb reanalysed the multiplex PCR reads using MiXCR and keeps one entry per CDR3 protein. The data show over 500,000 distinct CDR3 sequences, around 15% seen once. As for time point: newly diagnosed GD, antithyroid drugs for less than 3 months. Isolated PBMC RNA provided the starting material for the TCR library. The collection involved drawing nine milliliters of peripheral blood into EDTA tubes. This clonotype has only a few counts. As yet, its antigen is unknown. The data also belong to a second study, concerning T cells in Graves' hyperthyroidism and ophthalmopathy.

The chain combines TRBV29-1 with TRBJ2-7; tentatively, D is TRBD1 or TRBD2 (6 bases each). This clonotype was obtained from a woman aged 25 to 39 with Graves disease. The input for sequencing was peripheral blood mononuclear cells (PBMCs), taken at new diagnosis, from a patient treated with antithyroid drugs. The CDR3 nucleotides are TGCAGCGTTGAAGGCCCCCTCGAGGGGGGAAAGTTTACCATCAGCAACGAGCAGTACTTC. It translates to CSVEGPLEGGKFTISNEQYF.